This entry concerns a single T cell receptor (beta chain). Its antigen remains unknown. This sample is part of a study of OX40 agonist ivuxolimab in advanced cancers. Using immunoSEQ multiplex PCR, the repertoire was profiled, and TCRdb retains in-frame clones only, with some absent. The table shows tens of thousands of clones, with approximately 90% occurring only once. Study observations and caveats: Expanded peripheral T cells had an undetermined antigen specificity.

This clonotype originated in an adult with an advanced solid tumor such as melanoma, head and neck, liver or kidney cancer. This specimen consisted of CD4+ or CD8+ T cells sorted from blood, obtained in a trial of the OX40 agonist ivuxolimab.

CDR3 residues: CASRLSGGSTEAFF. CDR3 DNA sequence: TGTGCCAGCAGATTAAGTGGGGGCTCCACTGAAGCTTTCTTT. J is TRBJ1-1 and V is TRBV6-1; D possibly corresponds to TRBD1 (6 bases). Germline CDR1 is MNHNS and CDR2 is SASEGT. This CDR3 contains 14 residues. Trimming stripped 6 bases from V and 4 bases from J, with 15 bases between.